This passage covers 13 T cell receptor beta chains from one sample sequenced in a study of blood T cells in healthy people across ages. For the second PCR, which ran for about 7 to 11 cycles, a sample-barcoded 5' primer and a J-beta primer mix were used. One entry per CDR3 protein results from TCRdb running MiXCR on the 5' RACE reads. Here the sample spans about 800,000 distinct CDR3 sequences, around 25% being singletons. These data were likewise used in another study, on T cells of mothers and their children.

Sequenced sample: blood. These receptors all stem from a boy between 5 and 17 years old in good health.

This clonotype showed up just once. The chain carries TRBV29-1 and TRBJ2-1; 11 bases agree with TRBD2. This CDR3 spans 16 amino acids. Germline values: CDR1 SQVTM, CDR2 ANQGSEA. Germline trimming cut 1 base from V and 8 bases from J; bases unmatched to any gene: 10. The CDR3: CSVEGSLAGDGDEQFF. The CDR3 nucleotides are TGCAGCGTTGAAGGGTCACTAGCGGGAGATGGCGATGAGCAGTTCTTC.

V and J are TRBV28 and TRBJ1-1, with D unresolved. The V gene's germline CDR1 is MDHEN and CDR2 SYDVKM. V was clipped by 5 bases and J by 7 bases, with 11 bases between them. The CDR3 is 12 residues long. The chain's CDR3 is CASSRGLSEAFF. The DNA of the CDR3 is TGTGCCAGCAGTCGAGGGCTCAGTGAAGCTTTCTTT.

This chain connects TRBV4-3 to TRBJ2-3; 7 bases agree with TRBD2. With 4 bases clipped from V and 2 bases from J, the junction kept 9 bases outside the gene matches. The CDR3 extends over 16 amino acids. Germline CDR1 is LGHNA and CDR2 is YSLEER. The CDR3 loop is CASSRLLAPLTDTQYF. The CDR3 region has the DNA TGCGCCAGCAGCCGCTTACTAGCGCCTCTCACAGATACGCAGTATTTT.

V is TRBV10-3 and J is TRBJ2-1; weak D call: TRBD2 (6 bases). The DNA matches TRBJ2-7 better at its end, which makes the J call doubtful. The CDR3 loop spans 13 amino acids. From germline, CDR1 is ENHRY and CDR2 SYGVKD. This CDR3 is CAISETSSYEQYF. The CDR3 DNA reads as TGTGCCATCAGCGAGACTAGTTCCTACGAGCAGTACTTC.

The chain uses TRBV27 and TRBJ2-1; tentative D call: TRBD1 (6 bases). V was pared by 7 bases and J by 3 bases, with 19 bases between. The germline V gene has CDR1 MNHEY and CDR2 SMNVEV (reference sequence). The CDR3 consists of 16 residues. The CDR3: CASTPRGGLGYNEQFF. The CDR3 nucleotides read TGTGCCAGCACCCCCAGGGGCGGCCTAGGCTACAATGAGCAGTTCTTC.

This chain joins TRBV6-2 or TRBV6-3 and TRBJ2-5; the match to TRBD1 covers 8 bases. Germline CDR1 MNHEY, CDR2 SVGEGT. The CDR3 contains 16 residues. After removal of 6 bases from V and 3 bases from J, the junction contained 12 bases not matched to a gene. The CDR3 loop is CASRHASGGGEETQYF. Here the CDR3 DNA reads TGTGCCAGCAGACACGCTTCAGGGGGCGGAGAAGAGACCCAGTACTTC.

V is TRBV5-1 and J is TRBJ2-3, with D tentatively TRBD1 (5 bases). Trimming took 3 bases from V and 2 from J, leaving 7 bases between them. This CDR3 has 13 amino acids. Germline-derived CDR1 and CDR2 are SGHRS and YFSETQ. CDR3 residues: CASSWGNTDTQYF. Here the CDR3 DNA reads TGCGCCAGCAGCTGGGGCAACACAGATACGCAGTATTTT.

Points on this clonotype: An end of the junction does not agree with germline; a read error may underlie this. This chain joins TRBV5-1 and TRBJ2-5; the D is unclear. The CDR3 length is 12 residues. Germline V gene sequence: CDR1 SGHRS, CDR2 YFSETQ. CDR3 DNA: TGCGCCAGCAGCCAGGCGGCGGAGACCCGGTACTTC. Protein product: CASSQAAETRYF.

This clonotype occurred many times. The chain recombines TRBV20-1 with TRBJ2-6; D ambiguous. CDR3 length: 18 amino acids. Germline CDR1 reads DFQATT; CDR2 reads SNEGSKA (reference sequence). Trimming took 0 bases from V and 0 from J, leaving 15 bases between them. As DNA, the CDR3 is TGCAGTGCTAGAGATTACAGAAATCCATCCTCTGGGGCCAACGTCCTGACTTTC. Translated, it gives CSARDYRNPSSGANVLTF.

This clonotype was seen only a few times. The V call is TRBV20-1, the J call TRBJ1-1, with D maybe TRBD1 (5 bases). The ends were cut back, 6 bases at V and 1 base at J, with 15 bases in the middle. The CDR3 is made up of 14 amino acids. Germline-derived CDR1 and CDR2 are DFQATT and SNEGSKA (reference sequence). CDR3 sequence (DNA): TGCAGTGCCCCCTTTCCGGGACGGAACACTGAAGCTTTCTTT. Protein product: CSAPFPGRNTEAFF.

This clonotype has only a few counts. V and J are TRBV5-6 and TRBJ2-6; 10 positions match TRBD1. J gave up 3 bases and V 1 base, and 10 bases lay outside the gene matches. Germline V CDR1 and CDR2: SGHDT, YYEEEE. This CDR3 is built from 19 residues. The DNA for the CDR3 is TGTGCCAGCAGCTTGCCAAGACAGGGGGCGCAGTTTGGGGCCAACGTCCTGACTTTC. Its translation: CASSLPRQGAQFGANVLTF.

The chain carries TRBV3-1 and TRBJ2-1, with D possibly being TRBD1 (6 bases). The J call is doubtful: the DNA matches TRBJ2-5 better. CDR1 and CDR2 from the germline V gene are LGHDT and YNNKEL (reference sequence). The CDR3 extends over 16 amino acids. CDR3 DNA sequence: TGTGCCAGCAGGGGACACCCGGTTCTCCCACAAGAGACCCAGTACTTC. This encodes CASRGHPVLPQETQYF.

This clonotype was picked up many times. The V gene is TRBV5-1, the J gene TRBJ2-4; D not certain. The CDR3 sequence is 13 residues long. Germline V gene sequence: CDR1 SGHRS, CDR2 YFSETQ. V was shortened by 0 bases and J by 9 bases, with 10 bases between the two germline ends. This CDR3 reads CASSLAGRSIQYF. In DNA form, the CDR3 reads TGCGCCAGCAGCTTGGCAGGACGAAGCATTCAGTACTTC.